This T cell receptor beta chain was recovered during a study of control samples from healthy donors and cancer patients. CDR1 and CDR2 from the germline V gene are MGHDK and SYGVNS. The ends were cut back, 8 bases at V and 8 bases at J, with 12 bases in the middle. CDR3 size: 11 residues. Clones were read by immunoSEQ multiplex PCR, and TCRdb kept only the in-frame ones, dropping some. The sample contains fewer than 200,000 clones, nearly 90% of which appear only once. Material: blood. The chain employs TRBV25-1 and TRBJ1-2, with a weak D call TRBD1 (6 bases). The receptor was derived from a woman between 45 and 60 years old in good health. For the CDR3, the DNA is TGTGCCAGCGATACGGGGGGCGGCTACACCTTC. Protein product: CASDTGGGYTF.